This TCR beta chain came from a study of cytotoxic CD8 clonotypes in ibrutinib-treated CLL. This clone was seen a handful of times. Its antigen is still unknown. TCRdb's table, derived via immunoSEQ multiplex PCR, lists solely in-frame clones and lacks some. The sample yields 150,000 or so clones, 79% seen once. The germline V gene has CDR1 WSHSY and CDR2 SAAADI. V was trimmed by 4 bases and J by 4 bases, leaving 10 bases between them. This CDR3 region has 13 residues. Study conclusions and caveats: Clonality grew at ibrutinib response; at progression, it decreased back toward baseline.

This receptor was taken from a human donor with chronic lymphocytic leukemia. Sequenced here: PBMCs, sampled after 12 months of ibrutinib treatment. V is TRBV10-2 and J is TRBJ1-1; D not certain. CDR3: CASSGAGGTEAFF. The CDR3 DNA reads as TGCGCCAGCAGTGGGGCGGGAGGCACTGAAGCTTTCTTT.